These T cell receptor beta chains were read from a single sample in a study of long-term antiretroviral therapy in people with HIV. Produced via immunoSEQ multiplex PCR; TCRdb's table is partial and in-frame only. The sample holds 30,000 to 50,000 clones, 80% to 90% seen once. The material was unsorted PBMCs, obtained just before starting antiretroviral therapy. Receptor source: a woman aged 18-29 years with HIV. The CDR3 runs from the conserved cysteine through the conserved F or W. A D gene is named only where the DNA matches it firmly. Where a row states a size, it is once, few, many or the class of an expanded clone; other rows omit it.

J gene	V gene	clone size	D gene	CDR3 protein	CDR3 DNA
TRBJ2-7	TRBV7-2	NA	NA	CASSSGDEQYF	TGTGCCAGCAGCTCCGGGGACGAGCAGTACTTC
TRBJ1-3	TRBV5-1	few	TRBD1	CASSLDTPGQGSGNTIYF	TGCGCCAGCAGCTTGGATACCCCGGGACAGGGTTCGGGAAACACCATATATTTT
TRBJ2-7	TRBV13	NA	TRBD2	CASSVTGRSSGRVREQYF	TGTGCCAGCAGCGTGACAGGGCGATCTAGCGGGAGGGTGCGAGAGCAGTACTTC
TRBJ1-1	TRBV9	NA	TRBD1	CASSVGGARGPTEAFF	TGTGCCAGCAGCGTAGGGGGGGCCAGGGGGCCCACTGAAGCTTTCTTT
TRBJ2-7	TRBV28	NA	NA	CASSLGLAQTYEQYF	TGTGCCAGCAGTTTAGGGCTGGCCCAAACCTACGAGCAGTACTTC
TRBJ2-2	TRBV27	few	TRBD2	CASSLSAGGGYTGELFF	TGTGCCAGCAGTTTATCGGCAGGCGGGGGTTACACCGGGGAGCTGTTTTTT
TRBJ2-3	TRBV5-6	NA	NA	CASSGQTSYRGPDTQYF	TGTGCCAGCAGCGGGCAGACATCTTACCGGGGCCCAGATACGCAGTATTTT
TRBJ1-5	TRBV28	medium-sized	TRBD1	CASSSEGTEYSNQPQHF	TGTGCCAGCAGTTCGGAGGGGACAGAGTATAGCAATCAGCCCCAGCATTTT
TRBJ2-2	TRBV5-4	NA	TRBD1	CASSATGTANTGELFF	TGTGCCAGCAGCGCTACCGGGACAGCGAACACCGGGGAGCTGTTTTTT
TRBJ2-7	TRBV6-5	NA	TRBD1	CASRALGQGDYEQYF	TGTGCCAGCAGAGCCCTGGGACAGGGGGACTACGAGCAGTACTTC
TRBJ1-1	TRBV7-2	NA	NA	CASSLPLSGQDTEAFF	TGTGCCAGCAGCTTACCCCTTTCCGGACAAGACACTGAAGCTTTCTTT
TRBJ2-1	TRBV27	NA	TRBD2	CAREGTIGNEQFF	TGTGCCAGGGAGGGGACTATCGGCAATGAGCAGTTCTTC
TRBJ1-5	TRBV19	NA	TRBD1	CATTIWDRNYLQPQHF	TGTGCCACTACCATTTGGGACAGAAATTATCTTCAGCCCCAGCATTTT
TRBJ1-3	TRBV5-4	NA	NA	CASSLGPVSGNTIYF	TGTGCCAGCAGCCTGGGCCCCGTCTCTGGAAACACCATATATTTT
TRBJ1-4	TRBV4-3	NA	NA	CASSQGTAVNEKLFF	TGCGCCAGCAGCCAAGGGACCGCAGTGAATGAAAAACTGTTTTTT
TRBJ2-3	TRBV6-4	few	NA	CASSDLDHRDLSTQYF	TGTGCCAGCAGTGATCTAGACCACAGGGACCTATCTACGCAGTATTTT
TRBJ2-3	TRBV7-2	NA	NA	CASSFYGDTQYF	TGTGCCAGCAGTTTTTATGGAGATACGCAGTATTTT
TRBJ1-1	TRBV7-9	NA	NA	CASSVGLGTAFF	TGTGCCAGCAGTGTGGGGCTAGGGACAGCTTTCTTT
TRBJ1-2	TRBV15	NA	NA	CATSRDSPRERGNYGYTF	TGTGCCACCAGCAGAGATTCCCCTAGGGAGAGGGGGAACTATGGCTACACCTTC
TRBJ2-5	TRBV7-2	NA	NA	CASSLGRQTQYF	TGTGCCAGCAGCTTAGGGAGGCAGACCCAGTACTTC
TRBJ2-5	TRBV7-2	NA	NA	CASSLVVETQYF	TGTGCCAGCAGCTTAGTTGTCGAGACCCAGTACTTC
TRBJ1-1	TRBV10-3	NA	NA	CAISLTGTRVNAEAFF	TGTGCCATCAGCCTGACAGGAACAAGAGTAAACGCTGAAGCTTTCTTT
TRBJ2-7	TRBV19	NA	NA	CASSSRQSSSYEQYF	TGTGCCAGTAGTTCCCGACAGTCGTCCTCCTACGAGCAGTACTTC
TRBJ2-7	TRBV14	NA	NA	CASGPSVGFLEKIGEQYF	TGTGCCAGTGGTCCTTCTGTGGGGTTCCTGGAAAAAATAGGAGAGCAGTACTTC
TRBJ1-4	TRBV18	once	NA	CASSPVRGGADEKLFF	TGTGCCAGCTCACCCGTCCGGGGGGGAGCTGATGAAAAACTGTTTTTT